This T cell receptor (beta chain) was recovered during a study of T cells in Graves' hyperthyroidism and ophthalmopathy. Germline V lookup: CDR1 SGHDT, CDR2 YYEEEE. The CDR3 runs 15 residues. Trimming removed 5 bases from V and 2 bases from J, with 15 bases in between. This clonotype was detected many times. Amplification of TCR beta CDR3 regions used RNA as the template. The HTBI set primed first-round TCR CDR3 RT-PCR. MiXCR was run by TCRdb on the multiplex PCR reads, yielding one entry per CDR3 protein. This sample carries 250,000 to 300,000 distinct CDR3 sequences, about 13% of them seen once, and the ten largest clones take roughly 8.2%.

This TCR was sampled from a middle-aged woman with Graves' hyperthyroidism. The rearrangement links TRBV5-6 to TRBJ2-3; no definite D call. The sample consisted of blood. The CDR3 coding sequence is TGTGCCAGCAGTTTGAACCGCCGTACCACAGATACGCAGTATTTT. It yields the protein CASSLNRRTTDTQYF.